Listed below are T cell receptor beta chains from one sample, sequenced in a study of cytomegalovirus exposure and HLA in healthy donors. Profiled with immunoSEQ multiplex PCR; TCRdb holds only in-frame clones, not every one. Here the sample spans 150,000 to 200,000 clones, roughly 70% being singletons. Sequencing used PBMCs. These receptors all stem from a man aged 30 to 45 in good health and CMV-seropositive. Each CDR3 is given with its conserved first and last residue. The order of the fields is V gene, J gene, CDR3 protein.

V gene: TRBV19; J gene: TRBJ1-5; CDR3 protein: CASSAGTGIQPQHF
V gene: TRBV10-3; J gene: TRBJ1-1; CDR3 protein: CAISEAWGRMKDTEAFF
V gene: TRBV6-6; J gene: TRBJ2-2; CDR3 protein: CASSYSGSGSTGELFF
V gene: TRBV10-3; J gene: TRBJ1-1; CDR3 protein: CAISGTAVNTEAFF
V gene: TRBV27; J gene: TRBJ2-5; CDR3 protein: CASSFTGETQYF
V gene: TRBV5-4; J gene: TRBJ1-2; CDR3 protein: CASSLTGINYGYTF
V gene: TRBV25-1; J gene: TRBJ2-5; CDR3 protein: CASSEFYGEGETQYF
V gene: TRBV6-6; J gene: TRBJ2-7; CDR3 protein: CASSHIRDSVPDEQYF
V gene: TRBV11-3; J gene: TRBJ1-1; CDR3 protein: CASSEGTGNSEAFF
V gene: TRBV28; J gene: TRBJ1-6; CDR3 protein: CASSRYTLHF
V gene: TRBV18; J gene: TRBJ1-1; CDR3 protein: CASSPGGALNTEAFF
V gene: TRBV2; J gene: TRBJ2-3; CDR3 protein: CASTTGLAGVVDTQYF
V gene: TRBV19; J gene: TRBJ2-7; CDR3 protein: CASSIKRLFGLAGTQNSYEQYF
V gene: TRBV28; J gene: TRBJ2-3; CDR3 protein: CASSLGLAGSGDTQYF
V gene: TRBV5-1; J gene: TRBJ2-3; CDR3 protein: CASSLGQSLVTDTQYF
V gene: TRBV7-3; J gene: TRBJ2-5; CDR3 protein: CASSLTGAHETQYF
V gene: TRBV10-3; J gene: TRBJ2-1; CDR3 protein: CAISYSGPPNEQFF
V gene: TRBV7-6; J gene: TRBJ1-2; CDR3 protein: CASSLEADGVGGYTF
V gene: TRBV9; J gene: TRBJ2-1; CDR3 protein: CASGRRDEQFF
V gene: TRBV27; J gene: TRBJ2-7; CDR3 protein: CASSLAVGGRATYEQYF